This T cell receptor beta chain was sequenced for a study of T cells in Graves' hyperthyroidism and ophthalmopathy (dated by TCRdb to about 2019). About the study as a whole: Peripheral blood samples were taken at initial diagnosis, before any treatment was given. An independent validation cohort of 18 to 20 hyperthyroidism patients and 17 patients who later progressed to ophthalmopathy tested prospective prediction of ophthalmopathy. TCR Vbeta CDR3 sequencing of 130 to 150 peripheral blood samples (fewer than 45 ophthalmopathy, about 75 hyperthyroidism and approximately 17 progressor patients) is reported in the paper. Thyroid tissue and blood T-cell repertoires from six Graves' hyperthyroidism patients were also compared in the study. TCR V-J signatures able to tell the groups apart were searched for in a discovery cohort of around 95 patients, of whom over 40 had Graves' ophthalmopathy and about 60 had stable Graves' hyperthyroidism. After blood sampling, hyperthyroidism patients were treated with methimazole at a starting dose of 30 mg daily, and ophthalmopathy patients were treated with high-dose intravenous methylprednisolone. The roughly 90 discovery patients were divided at random into training and test sets in a 7:3 ratio. Overall results and qualifications from the work: A model built on a 13 V-J signature distinguished ophthalmopathy from stable hyperthyroidism, reaching roughly 88% sensitivity and 81.08% specificity in cross-validation and 80%/75% in testing. In validation, progression to ophthalmopathy was predicted by the model with nearly 71% sensitivity and around 75% specificity, a median of 6.5 months before onset. Sample size was not statistically predetermined, and blinding of investigators to group allocation was not performed. Blood samples also contained most of the expanded thyroid clonotypes (frequency above 0.001), which suggests that blood repertoires may reflect thyroid immune responses.

Measured from the cysteine to the phenylalanine, the CDR3 is 16 residues long. The retained sequence is limited to the CDR3, 48 bases, with the frame set at the first base. V is trimmed back by 5 bases and J by 6 bases, and the junction contains 12 bases that no gene match accounts for. Based on the germline V gene, the CDR1 and CDR2 sequences are MNHEY and SVGEGT. Concerning this clonotype itself: It lacks a known antigen. The sample holds no much larger clone one base away, and base qualities are not on file.

TCR beta CDR3 regions were amplified from RNA transcripts. The first round of RT-PCR for the TCR CDR3 was performed with the HTBI primer set and the Qiagen OneStep RT-PCR kit. A second multiplex PCR round built the libraries, followed by size selection and purification. Paired-end sequencing of the libraries was performed with 100 bp reads on an Illumina HiSeq2000. The authors' pipeline ran thus. SOAPnuke was used to process the raw data, throwing out any read that contained adapters or uncalled bases, had a mean Phred below 15, or lacked an exact constant-primer or identifier match. High-quality paired reads were merged using COPE v1.2.5, and each unique nucleotide sequence was defined as a clonotype. MiTCR v1.1 was used to align clonotypes to the IMGT TRBV, TRBD and TRBJ reference segments. The analysis included only V-J combinations with a frequency above 0.0001, which together covered approximately 99% of the repertoires. A TCS score was defined as the ratio between F50 (clonal expansion) and ExV (chaos), using BLOSUM62-based TCRdist between CDR3 peptides within each V-J. Welch's t-statistics and random forest reduced roughly 530 V-J features to 13, which were used in a naive Bayes classifier (R e1071). TCRdb applied fastp at Q25 and MiXCR to the public reads, then kept only in-frame beta chains. One record per CDR3 amino acid sequence lists the most common genes and DNA. The V and J calls here are based on TCRdb, not the publication. Within this sample are approximately 620,000 distinct CDR3 sequences, with roughly a sixth of them counted one time only. The ten largest make up around 3.5% of the sample.

Moderately to severely active disease, a Clinical Activity Score of at least 3, a NOSPECS grade of at least 4, and a duration under 3 months were present in ophthalmopathy patients. The study excluded patients with uncontrolled infections, other autoimmune diseases, pregnancy or lactation. Clinical symptoms, serum thyroxine and TRAb, thyroid ultrasound, and orbital computed tomography formed the basis for the diagnoses. PBMCs were separated from over 9 ml of fresh peripheral blood using Ficoll-Paque density gradient centrifugation. Trizol reagent was used to extract total RNA, and RNA quality was then checked on an Agilent 2100 Bioanalyzer.

The rearrangement combines TRBV6-2 or TRBV6-3 with TRBJ2-1; 8 bases in the junction line up with TRBD2. Sequencing was done on a sample of blood. This receptor was obtained from a woman aged 40 to 55 with Graves' ophthalmopathy. The base sequence is TGTGCCAGCAGTACCCCCGGGACTAGGTCGTCCAATGAGCAGTTCTTC. It is translated as CASSTPGTRSSNEQFF.